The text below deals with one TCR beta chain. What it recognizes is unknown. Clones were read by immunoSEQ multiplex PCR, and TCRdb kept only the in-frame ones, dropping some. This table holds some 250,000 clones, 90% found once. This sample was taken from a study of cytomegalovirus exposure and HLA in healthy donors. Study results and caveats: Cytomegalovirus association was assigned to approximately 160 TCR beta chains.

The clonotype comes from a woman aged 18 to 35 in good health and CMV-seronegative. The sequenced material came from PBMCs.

CDR3 bases: TGTGCCAGCAGAAGGACAGGGACCAACACTGAAGCTTTCTTT. Translation gives CASRRTGTNTEAFF. The chain carries TRBV6-5 and TRBJ1-1; 8 positions agree with TRBD1. Germline CDR1 reads MNHEY; CDR2 reads SVGAGI. The J segment lost 2 bases and the V segment lost 6 bases, leaving 5 bases of the junction unmatched. CDR3 length: 14 residues.